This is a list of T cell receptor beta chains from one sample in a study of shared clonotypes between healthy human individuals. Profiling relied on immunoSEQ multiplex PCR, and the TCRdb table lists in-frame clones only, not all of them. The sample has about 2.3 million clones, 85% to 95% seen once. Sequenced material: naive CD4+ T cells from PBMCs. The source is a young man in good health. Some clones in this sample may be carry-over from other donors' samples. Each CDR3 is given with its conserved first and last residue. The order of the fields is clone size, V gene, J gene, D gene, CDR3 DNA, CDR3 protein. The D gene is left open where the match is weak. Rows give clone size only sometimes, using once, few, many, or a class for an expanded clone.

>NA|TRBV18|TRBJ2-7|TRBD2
TGTGCCAGCTCACCAATTAGCGGGAGTACCTACGAGCAGTACTTC
CASSPISGSTYEQYF
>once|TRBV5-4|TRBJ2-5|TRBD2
TGTGCCAGCAGCCTTAGCGGGGCGGGGGAGACCCAGTACTTC
CASSLSGAGETQYF
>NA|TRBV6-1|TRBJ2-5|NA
TGTGCCAGCAGTGAGGTTTTACAAGAGACCCAGTACTTC
CASSEVLQETQYF
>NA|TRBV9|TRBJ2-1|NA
TGTGCCAGCAGCGTAGCTACGCGGCCGAGGGGCAATGAGCAGTTCTTC
CASSVATRPRGNEQFF
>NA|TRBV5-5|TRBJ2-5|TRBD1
TGTGCCAGCAGCTTGGGGGGACAGTCAGAGACCCAGTACTTC
CASSLGGQSETQYF
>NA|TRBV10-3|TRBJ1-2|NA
TGTGCCATCAGTGAGATTCACGACACCAACTATGGCTACACCTTC
CAISEIHDTNYGYTF
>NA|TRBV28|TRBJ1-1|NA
TGTGCCAGCAGTACTAGGAACGACCGGAAAGCTTTCTTT
CASSTRNDRKAFF
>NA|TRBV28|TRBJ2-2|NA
TGTGCCAGCATCTTTACCCCGGGACGGTCGAACACCGGGGAGCTGTTTTTT
CASIFTPGRSNTGELFF
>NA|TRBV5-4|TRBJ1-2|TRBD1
TGTGCCAGCAGCTCGGGACAGGGAGACGGCTACACCTTC
CASSSGQGDGYTF
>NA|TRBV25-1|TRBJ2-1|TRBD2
TGTGCCAGCAGCCCCGTATCTAGCGGGAGGCGAGGCAATGAGCAGTTCTTC
CASSPVSSGRRGNEQFF
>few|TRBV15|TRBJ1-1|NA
TGTGCCACCAGCAGAGTAAGAGGTGAAGCTTTCTTT
CATSRVRGEAFF
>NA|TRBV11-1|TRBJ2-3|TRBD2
TGTGCCAGCAGCTCCCCCAGGCGGGAGGGCCAATCTGATACGCAGTATTTT
CASSSPRREGQSDTQYF
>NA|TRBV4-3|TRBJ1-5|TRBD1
TGCGCCAGCAGCCAATACTCCCAGGGGGCCCAGCCCCAGCATTTT
CASSQYSQGAQPQHF
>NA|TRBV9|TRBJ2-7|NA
TGTGCCAGCAGCGTATCGACAGGCTCCTACGAGCAGTACTTC
CASSVSTGSYEQYF
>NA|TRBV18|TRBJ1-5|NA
TGTGCCAGCTCAACCGCTCCAGGGGATCAGCCCCAGCATTTT
CASSTAPGDQPQHF
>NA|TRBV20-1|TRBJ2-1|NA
TGCAGTGCGGCCAGGGGTGAGCAGTTCTTC
CSAARGEQFF
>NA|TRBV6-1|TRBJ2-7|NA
TGTGCCAGCAGTGGTACATTCTCCAGCTCCTACGAGCAGTACTTC
CASSGTFSSSYEQYF
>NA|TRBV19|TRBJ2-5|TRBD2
TGTGCCAGTAGTAACGGCGGGCTAGCGGAAGAGACCCAGTACTTC
CASSNGGLAEETQYF
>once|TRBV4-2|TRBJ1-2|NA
TGTGCCAGCAGCCAAGGGGGGTACTATGGCTACACCTTC
CASSQGGYYGYTF
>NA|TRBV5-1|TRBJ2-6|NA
TGCGCCAGCAGCTCGGCACTCTCTGGGGCCAACGTCCTGACTTTC
CASSSALSGANVLTF
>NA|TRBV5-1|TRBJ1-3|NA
TGCGCCAGCAGCTTGTCCGGGGGGCAGAGCTCTGGAAACACCATATATTTT
CASSLSGGQSSGNTIYF
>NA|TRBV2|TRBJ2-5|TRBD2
TGTGCCAGCATGACGGGGGGAAGGGAGACCCAGTACTTC
CASMTGGRETQYF